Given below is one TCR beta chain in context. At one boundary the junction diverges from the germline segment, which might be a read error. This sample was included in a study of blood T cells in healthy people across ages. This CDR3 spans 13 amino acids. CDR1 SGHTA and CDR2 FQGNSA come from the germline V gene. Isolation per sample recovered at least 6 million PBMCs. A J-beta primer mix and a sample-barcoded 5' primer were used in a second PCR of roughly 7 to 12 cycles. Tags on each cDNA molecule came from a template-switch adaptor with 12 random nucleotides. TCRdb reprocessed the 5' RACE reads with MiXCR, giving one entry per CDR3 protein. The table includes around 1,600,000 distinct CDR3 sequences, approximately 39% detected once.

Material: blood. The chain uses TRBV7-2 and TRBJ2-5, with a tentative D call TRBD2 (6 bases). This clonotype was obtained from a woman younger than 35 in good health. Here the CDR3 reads CVSSFRREETQYF. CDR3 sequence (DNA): TGTGTCAGCAGCTTTAGGAGGGAAGAGACCCAGTACTTC.